Listed below are T cell receptor beta chains from one sample, sequenced in a study of cytomegalovirus exposure and HLA in healthy donors. The assay was immunoSEQ multiplex PCR, and TCRdb's table has in-frame clones only and misses some. The sample lists some 90,000 clones, around three quarters occurring once. The sample was PBMCs. These receptor sequences come from a man aged 30 to 45 in good health and CMV-seronegative. CDR3s include the opening cysteine and the closing phenylalanine or tryptophan. A D gene is named only where the DNA matches it firmly. Size is stated for part of the rows, as once, few or many counts, or as a class when the clone is expanded.

v_gene: TRBV18
j_gene: TRBJ2-6
d_gene: -
abundance: -
CDR3aa: CASSPFSGTGANVLTF
CDR3nt: TGTGCCAGCTCACCGTTCTCCGGGACAGGGGCCAACGTCCTGACTTTC

v_gene: TRBV27
j_gene: TRBJ1-4
d_gene: -
abundance: -
CDR3aa: CASRHGREPYEKLFF
CDR3nt: TGTGCCAGCCGACATGGACGGGAGCCCTATGAAAAACTGTTTTTT

v_gene: TRBV6-1
j_gene: TRBJ1-2
d_gene: -
abundance: -
CDR3aa: CASTDRSYGYTF
CDR3nt: TGTGCCAGCACCGACAGAAGCTATGGCTACACCTTC

v_gene: TRBV6-1
j_gene: TRBJ2-7
d_gene: -
abundance: few
CDR3aa: CASQLTGRPYEQYF
CDR3nt: TGTGCCAGCCAGTTGACCGGGAGACCCTACGAGCAGTACTTC

v_gene: TRBV15
j_gene: TRBJ2-1
d_gene: -
abundance: -
CDR3aa: CATSRVPQDSGPYNEQFF
CDR3nt: TGTGCCACCAGCAGAGTCCCTCAGGATAGCGGCCCCTACAATGAGCAGTTCTTC

v_gene: TRBV19
j_gene: TRBJ1-5
d_gene: TRBD1
abundance: -
CDR3aa: CASSNHARWRGPNQPQHF
CDR3nt: TGTGCCAGTAGTAACCACGCCCGGTGGAGGGGGCCAAATCAGCCCCAGCATTTT

v_gene: TRBV19
j_gene: TRBJ1-2
d_gene: -
abundance: once
CDR3aa: CASSVRTVRYGYTF
CDR3nt: TGTGCCAGTAGTGTAAGGACAGTCCGCTATGGCTACACCTTC

v_gene: TRBV9
j_gene: TRBJ1-5
d_gene: -
abundance: -
CDR3aa: CASTDGSGSQHRPQHF
CDR3nt: TGTGCCAGCACTGACGGCTCCGGGTCCCAGCACCGGCCCCAGCATTTT

v_gene: TRBV10-3
j_gene: TRBJ2-3
d_gene: TRBD2
abundance: -
CDR3aa: CATTGGQGDTQYF
CDR3nt: TGTGCCACAACGGGGGGGCAGGGAGATACGCAGTATTTT

v_gene: TRBV10-2
j_gene: TRBJ1-6
d_gene: TRBD1
abundance: -
CDR3aa: CASRPSRDSSRGPLHF
CDR3nt: TGCGCCAGCAGACCAAGCCGGGACAGTTCTCGGGGACCCCTCCACTTT

v_gene: TRBV2
j_gene: TRBJ1-1
d_gene: TRBD1
abundance: few
CDR3aa: CASRGQGNTEAFF
CDR3nt: TGTGCCAGCAGGGGACAGGGGAACACTGAAGCTTTCTTT

v_gene: TRBV25-1
j_gene: TRBJ1-6
d_gene: TRBD1
abundance: -
CDR3aa: CASREQGIYNSPLHF
CDR3nt: TGTGCCAGCAGGGAACAGGGGATCTATAATTCACCCCTCCACTTT

v_gene: TRBV5-6
j_gene: TRBJ1-1
d_gene: -
abundance: -
CDR3aa: CASSYDRNTEAFF
CDR3nt: TGTGCCAGCAGCTATGACAGGAACACTGAAGCTTTCTTT